This T cell receptor (beta chain) is from a study of T cells in Graves' hyperthyroidism and ophthalmopathy (dated by TCRdb to the late 2010s). Study-level background: Peripheral blood was collected at initial diagnosis, before any treatment. To identify TCR V-J signatures that set the groups apart, the researchers used a discovery cohort of 100 patients, made up of around 40 with Graves' ophthalmopathy and about 60 with stable Graves' hyperthyroidism. Prospective prediction of ophthalmopathy was tested in an independent validation cohort consisting of 18 hyperthyroidism patients and 17 patients who later progressed to ophthalmopathy. The 100 discovery patients were divided at random into training and test sets in a 7:3 ratio. The study also compared thyroid tissue and blood T-cell repertoires from more than five Graves' hyperthyroidism patients. Following sampling, methimazole starting at 30 mg daily was given to hyperthyroidism patients, and high-dose intravenous methylprednisolone was given to ophthalmopathy patients. The paper reports TCR Vbeta CDR3 sequencing of over 130 peripheral blood samples: approximately 41 ophthalmopathy, around 80 hyperthyroidism and about 17 progressor patients.

Amplification of TCR beta CDR3 regions was carried out from RNA transcripts. The first round of RT-PCR for the TCR CDR3 was performed with the HTBI primer set and the Qiagen OneStep RT-PCR kit. The libraries were constructed in a second round of multiplex PCR and then size-selected and purified. The libraries were sequenced on an Illumina HiSeq2000 using paired-end 100 bp reads. The paper's processing steps were these. SOAPnuke was used to process the raw data, throwing out any read that contained adapters or uncalled bases, had a mean Phred below 15, or lacked an exact constant-primer or identifier match. High-quality paired reads were merged with COPE v1.2.5, and unique nucleotide sequences were defined as clonotypes. Clonotypes were aligned to IMGT TRBV, TRBD and TRBJ reference segments using MiTCR v1.1. The analysis was restricted to V-J combinations with a frequency above 0.0001, which together covered 98% to 99.2% of the repertoires. The TCS score was defined as F50 (clonal expansion) divided by E x V (chaos), with BLOSUM62-based TCRdist calculated between CDR3 peptides within each V-J. Welch's t-statistics and random forest reduced 514 V-J features to 13, which were used in a naive Bayes classifier (R e1071). The public reads were quality trimmed at Q25 with fastp and then assembled into clones with MiXCR by TCRdb, keeping productive beta chains. Merged by CDR3 protein, the rows form single entries marked with the most common genes and DNA. TCRdb's processing, not the authors', yielded these V and J calls. The sample table shows some 550,000 distinct CDR3 sequences, and around 15% are seen once. The ten largest clones take up under 3.5% of the sample.

Broader findings and caveats from the paper: In cross-validation, a model built on a 13 V-J signature told ophthalmopathy apart from stable hyperthyroidism with over 85% sensitivity and roughly 81% specificity, and in testing the same model reached 80%/75%. In validation, the model predicted progression to ophthalmopathy with over 65% sensitivity and approximately 72% specificity, a median of 6.5 months before onset. No statistical method was used to set the sample size in advance, and investigators knew the group allocation. Most expanded thyroid clonotypes (frequency above 0.001) were also detected in blood, suggesting blood repertoires may reflect thyroid immune responses.

Ten or more counts support this clonotype. Its antigen specificity is not known. Base qualities are not recorded, but no much larger clone differs from it by a single base. Sequences SQVTM (CDR1) and ANQGSEA (CDR2) are obtained from the germline V gene. Trimming leaves V shorter by 4 bases and J shorter by 5 bases, with the junction holding 2 bases beyond the gene matches. The cysteine opens and the phenylalanine closes a CDR3 of 13 amino acids. Solely the CDR3 DNA is kept, with 39 bases framed from the first base. In the ophthalmopathy patients, disease was moderately to severely active, with a Clinical Activity Score of 3 or more, a NOSPECS grade of 4 or more, and a duration of less than 3 months. Any patient with an uncontrolled infection, another autoimmune disease, pregnancy or lactation was excluded. Clinical symptoms, serum thyroxine and TRAb, thyroid ultrasound, and orbital computed tomography formed the basis for the diagnoses. PBMCs were separated from approximately 9.9 ml of fresh peripheral blood using Ficoll-Paque density gradient centrifugation. Total RNA was extracted using Trizol reagent, and RNA quality was assessed on an Agilent 2100 Bioanalyzer.

This receptor was obtained from a woman between 35 and 50 years old with Graves' ophthalmopathy. The sample comprised blood. The V and J segments used are TRBV29-1 and TRBJ1-6, with 7 middle bases fitting TRBD1. The CDR3 amino acid sequence is: CSVGTGDNSPLHF. The nucleotide sequence reads TGCAGCGTTGGGACAGGTGATAATTCACCCCTCCACTTT.